This TCR beta chain emerged from a study of T cell changes during pregnancy in multiple sclerosis. Germline CDR1 reads LGHNA; CDR2 reads YNFKEQ. V lost 1 base and J 6 bases, leaving 17 bases between the germline ends. This CDR3 region has 16 residues. Produced via immunoSEQ multiplex PCR; TCRdb's table is partial and in-frame only. The data show 70,000 to 85,000 clones, under 95% seen once. The origin of this receptor is a female donor with multiple sclerosis, enrolled in a pregnancy study. V is TRBV4-2 and J is TRBJ2-3; possible D gene TRBD2, 5 bases. Sequencing used peripheral blood, obtained before pregnancy. The CDR3 region has the DNA TGTGCCAGCAGCCAAGGGACTGACGGCACTGTGGATACGCAGTATTTT. Protein: CASSQGTDGTVDTQYF.